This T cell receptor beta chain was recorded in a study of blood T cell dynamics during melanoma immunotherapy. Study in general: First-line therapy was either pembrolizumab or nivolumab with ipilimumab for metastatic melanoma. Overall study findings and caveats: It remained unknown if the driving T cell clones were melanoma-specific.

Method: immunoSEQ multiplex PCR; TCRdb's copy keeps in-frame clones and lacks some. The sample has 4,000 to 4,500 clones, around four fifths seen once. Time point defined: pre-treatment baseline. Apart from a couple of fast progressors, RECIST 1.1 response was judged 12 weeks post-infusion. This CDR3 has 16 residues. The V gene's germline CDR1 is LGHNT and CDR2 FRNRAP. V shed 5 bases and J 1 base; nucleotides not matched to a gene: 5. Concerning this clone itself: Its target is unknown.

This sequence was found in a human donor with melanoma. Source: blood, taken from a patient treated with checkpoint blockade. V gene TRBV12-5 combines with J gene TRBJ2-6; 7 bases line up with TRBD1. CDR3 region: CASGAFRGSGANVLTF. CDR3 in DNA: TGTGCTAGTGGTGCATTCAGGGGGTCTGGGGCCAACGTCCTGACTTTC.